This TCR beta chain was recorded in a study of identifying expanded T cells in peripheral blood. Clones were read by immunoSEQ multiplex PCR, and TCRdb kept only the in-frame ones, dropping some. The profile shows around 85,000 clones, approximately 90% of them singletons. The germline V gene encodes CDR1 SGHDN and CDR2 FVKESK. The CDR3 contains 16 residues. V was trimmed by 1 base and J by 5 bases, leaving 14 bases between them. The V gene is TRBV14, the J gene TRBJ2-2, with D possibly TRBD2 on 6 matching bases. The TCR was taken from a person between 18 and 75 years old in good health. Sequenced input: blood. The CDR3: CASSQARLGGTGELFF. CDR3 DNA: TGTGCCAGCAGCCAAGCCCGACTAGGAGGTACCGGGGAGCTGTTTTTT.